The source of this T cell receptor (beta chain) is a study of blood T cells in healthy people across ages (dated by TCRdb to 2013 to 2016). Turning to the overall study: Template switching captured roughly one uniquely barcoded TCR beta cDNA molecule per two T cells in model experiments. For two donors (one aged 18 to 30 and one aged 80 or older), the study analyzed two additional independent replicas of 1 million unique cDNA reads from the same blood draw. Using deep sequencing normalized with unique cDNA molecular identifiers, the study measured how TCR beta repertoire diversity changes with age. Four age groups were formed from the donors: young (average approximately 15 years), middle-aged (just under 40), aged (about 62) and long-lived (around 82). To avoid experimental bias, donors of different ages were spread randomly across the sequencing lanes. Study-level results and caveats: Because the CMV infection status of the donors was unknown, age-related changes in expanded clonotypes may potentially have been confounded. Observed TCR beta diversity correlated strongly with the percentage of naive T cells measured by flow cytometry. Estimates of total diversity based on one million sequenced T cells were regarded as lower bounds and as underestimates. Compared with the aged group, the long-lived group had more naive CD4+ T cells, fewer expanded clones and increased TCR diversity, a pattern suggesting age selection. As age increased, observed TCR beta diversity per million T cells dropped in a roughly linear way, and a significant reduction was already evident by age 40. Bulk unsorted PBMC profiling prevented conclusive comparison of naive and antigen-experienced compartments.

Donors were roughly 40 systemically healthy Caucasian individuals from Russia aged about 6 to 100 years. Each donor gave ten milliliters of peripheral blood, drawn into EDTA-treated Vacutainer tubes. Ficoll-Paque density-gradient centrifugation was used to isolate PBMCs, with at least 7 million per sample. Trizol reagent was used to extract total RNA from the PBMCs, yielding at least 5 micrograms per sample. For every donor, an aliquot of PBMCs went through flow cytometry to measure the percentages of naive CD45RAhigh/CD27high T cells. The CDR3 goes from the cysteine to the phenylalanine over 15 residues. Of all the DNA, just the CDR3 is kept, 45 bases in frame from base 1. The germline V gene yields MGHRA for CDR1 and YSYEKL for CDR2. On this clonotype itself: Its antigen is not yet known. Compared with germline, one end of the junction differs, possibly owing to a read error.

Receptors were amplified or captured by 5' RACE. The instrument was an Illumina HiSeq 2500. A second about 7 to 12 cycle PCR used a sample-barcoded 5' primer and a J-beta primer mix. A template-switch 5' adaptor carrying 12 random nucleotides introduced a unique molecular identifier onto each TCR beta cDNA molecule. At least 2.5 million CDR3-containing paired-end reads were obtained from each sample. First-strand cDNA was synthesized from all RNA with the Mint cDNA synthesis kit, primed by a TRBC-specific oligonucleotide. Following uracil-DNA glycosylase treatment, all cDNA underwent a first 18-cycle PCR with the universal primers M1SS and BC2_uni_R. As for how the authors treated the data: For normalization, 1 million high-quality reads, each with a distinct molecular identifier, were randomly selected from each sample. Reads sharing molecular identifiers were discarded rather than binned into consensus sequences. MiTCR, set to a Q25 quality threshold and the strictest error-elimination algorithm, was used for CDR3 identification, clonotype clustering and error correction. A nonparametric unseen species model with Euler transformation was used to estimate a lower bound on total TCR beta diversity. TCRdb reprocessed the public reads (quality trimming at Q25 with fastp, clone calling with MiXCR) and kept in-frame beta chains. Every CDR3 protein is listed once, alongside the most common genes and DNA of its rows. TCRdb's processing, not the authors' own work, is the source of the V and J calls. The sample has nearly 1 million distinct CDR3 sequences on record, 45% to 60% of them singletons. The ten largest clones add up to around 21% of the sample.

The sequenced material came from blood. This receptor was taken from an older woman in good health. The sequence is built from TRBV4-1 and TRBJ2-5; the central 9 bases match TRBD1. The nucleotide sequence reads as follows: TGCGTCAGCAGCCAGGGACAGGGACTTACGCTGGAGCAGTACTTC. The encoded protein is CVSSQGQGLTLEQYF.